This T cell receptor (beta chain) originates from a study of cytomegalovirus exposure and HLA in healthy donors. Per germline, CDR1 LGHNA and CDR2 YSLEER. The V segment lost 0 bases and the J segment 3 bases; nucleotides outside the gene matches: 10. The CDR3 extends over 18 amino acids. Points from the study as a whole: The study recorded more than 150 TCR beta chains that were cytomegalovirus-associated.

A word on this clone: No antigen is known for it.

Assay: immunoSEQ multiplex PCR; the TCRdb copy retains only in-frame clones and omits some. The table lists 150,000 to 170,000 clones, 86% of them singletons, with approximately 2% in the top ten. This TCR derives from a human donor in good health. The chain links TRBV4-3 to TRBJ1-1; 10 positions agree with TRBD1. The sequenced material came from PBMCs. The CDR3 DNA reads as TGCGCCAGCAGCCAAGATGCTCCGGGACAGGGGCCCGACACTGAAGCTTTCTTT. It encodes CASSQDAPGQGPDTEAFF.